This TCR beta chain came from a study of cytomegalovirus exposure and HLA in healthy donors. Germline V gene lookup returns CDR1 SGHRS and CDR2 YFSETQ. This CDR3 contains 14 residues. V lost 2 bases and J 1 base, leaving 10 bases between the germline ends. Note on this clone: The antigen remains unidentified.

The PCR made use of 60 Vbeta and 13 Jbeta primers. TCRdb keeps only in-frame clones here, not all; method: immunoSEQ multiplex PCR. The repertoire holds about 150,000 clones, with approximately 74% as singletons. The study's findings and limits: Indistinguishable V segments such as TRBV6-2 and TRBV6-3 were excluded.

Source material: PBMCs. This clonotype originated in a young man in good health and CMV-seronegative. The gene calls are TRBV5-1 and TRBJ2-7, with D tentatively TRBD2 (5 bases). CDR3 in amino acids: CASSFGESSYEQYF. CDR3 in DNA: TGCGCCAGCAGCTTCGGGGAATCTTCCTACGAGCAGTACTTC.